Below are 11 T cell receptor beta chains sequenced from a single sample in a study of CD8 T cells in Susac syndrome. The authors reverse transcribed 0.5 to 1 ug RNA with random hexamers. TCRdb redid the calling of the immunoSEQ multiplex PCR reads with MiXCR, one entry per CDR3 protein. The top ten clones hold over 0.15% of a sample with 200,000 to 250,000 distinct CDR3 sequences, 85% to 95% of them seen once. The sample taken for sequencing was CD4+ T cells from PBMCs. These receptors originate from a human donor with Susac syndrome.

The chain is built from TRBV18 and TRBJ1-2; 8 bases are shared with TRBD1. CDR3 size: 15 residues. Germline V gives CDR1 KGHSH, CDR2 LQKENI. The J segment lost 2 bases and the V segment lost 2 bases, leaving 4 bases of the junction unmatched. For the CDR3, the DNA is TGTGCCAGCTCACCAATAGGACAGGGAAACTATGGCTACACCTTC. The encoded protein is CASSPIGQGNYGYTF.

This chain's CDR3 is CASSPTGRAENEQFF. In DNA, the CDR3 is TGTGCCAGCAGCCCCACTGGCAGGGCTGAGAATGAGCAGTTCTTC. The rearrangement joins TRBV7-2 to TRBJ2-1; a possible D gene is TRBD1 (5 bases). Trimming left V 5 bases short and J 7 bases short, with 18 bases between. Germline lookup yields CDR1 SGHTA and CDR2 FQGNSA. The CDR3 is made up of 15 amino acids.

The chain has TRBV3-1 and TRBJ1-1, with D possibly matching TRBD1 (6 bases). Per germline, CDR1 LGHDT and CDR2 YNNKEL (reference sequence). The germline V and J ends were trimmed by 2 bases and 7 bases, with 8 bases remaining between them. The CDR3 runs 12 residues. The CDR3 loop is CASSQTGLEAFF. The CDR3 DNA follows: TGTGCCAGCAGCCAAACAGGGCTTGAAGCTTTCTTT. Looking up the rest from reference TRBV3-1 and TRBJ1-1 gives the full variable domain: DTAVSQTPKYLVTQMGNDKSIKCEQNLGHDTMYWYKQDSKKFLKIMFSYNNKELIINETVPNRFSPKSPDKAHLNLHINSLELGDSAVYFCASSQTGLEAFFGQGTRLTVV.

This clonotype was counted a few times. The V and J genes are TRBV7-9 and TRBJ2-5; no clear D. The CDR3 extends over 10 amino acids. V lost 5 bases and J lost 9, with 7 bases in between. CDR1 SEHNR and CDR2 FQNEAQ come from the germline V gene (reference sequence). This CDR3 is CASSGGAQYF. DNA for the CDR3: TGTGCCAGCAGCGGTGGGGCCCAGTACTTC.

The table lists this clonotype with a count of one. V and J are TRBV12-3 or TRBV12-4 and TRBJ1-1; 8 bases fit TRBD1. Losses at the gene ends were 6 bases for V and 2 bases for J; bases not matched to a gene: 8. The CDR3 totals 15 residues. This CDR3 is CASRLHTGGNTEAFF. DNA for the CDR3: TGTGCCAGCAGACTACACACAGGGGGAAACACTGAAGCTTTCTTT.

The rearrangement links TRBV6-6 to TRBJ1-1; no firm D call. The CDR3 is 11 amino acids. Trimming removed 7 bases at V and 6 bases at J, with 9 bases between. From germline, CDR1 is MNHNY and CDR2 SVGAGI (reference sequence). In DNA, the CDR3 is TGTGCCAGCAACAGTGTGGCTGAAGCTTTCTTT. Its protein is CASNSVAEAFF.

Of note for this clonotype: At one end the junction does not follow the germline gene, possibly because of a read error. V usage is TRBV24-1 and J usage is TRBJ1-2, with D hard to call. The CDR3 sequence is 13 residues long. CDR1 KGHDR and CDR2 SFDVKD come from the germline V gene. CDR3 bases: TGTGCCAGCTCGCGGAACCTGGACTATGGCAACACCTTC. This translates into CASSRNLDYGNTF.

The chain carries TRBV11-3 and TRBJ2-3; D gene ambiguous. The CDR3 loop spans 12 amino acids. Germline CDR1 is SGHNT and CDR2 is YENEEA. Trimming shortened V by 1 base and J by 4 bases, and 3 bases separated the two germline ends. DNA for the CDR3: TGTGCCAGCAGCTTAGGGGCAGATACGCAGTATTTT. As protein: CASSLGADTQYF.

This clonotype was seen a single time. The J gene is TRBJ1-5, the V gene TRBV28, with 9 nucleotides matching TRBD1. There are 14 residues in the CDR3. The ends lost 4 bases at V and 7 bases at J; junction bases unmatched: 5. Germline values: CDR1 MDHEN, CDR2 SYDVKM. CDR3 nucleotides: TGTGCCAGCAGTTCTGGGACAGGGCCCCAGCCCCAGCATTTT. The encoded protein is CASSSGTGPQPQHF.

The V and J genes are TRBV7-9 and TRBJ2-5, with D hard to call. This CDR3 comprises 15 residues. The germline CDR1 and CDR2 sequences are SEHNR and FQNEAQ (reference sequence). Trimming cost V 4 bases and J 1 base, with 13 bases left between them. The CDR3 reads CASSSPLGVQETQYF. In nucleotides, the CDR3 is TGTGCCAGCAGCTCCCCCCTAGGTGTCCAAGAGACCCAGTACTTC.

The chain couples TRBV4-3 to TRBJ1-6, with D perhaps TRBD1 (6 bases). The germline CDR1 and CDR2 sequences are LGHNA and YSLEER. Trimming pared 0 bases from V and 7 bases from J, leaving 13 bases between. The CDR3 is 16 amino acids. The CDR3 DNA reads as TGCGCCAGCAGCCAAGATACCGGGGGCGGGAATTCACCCCTCCACTTT. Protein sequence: CASSQDTGGGNSPLHF.